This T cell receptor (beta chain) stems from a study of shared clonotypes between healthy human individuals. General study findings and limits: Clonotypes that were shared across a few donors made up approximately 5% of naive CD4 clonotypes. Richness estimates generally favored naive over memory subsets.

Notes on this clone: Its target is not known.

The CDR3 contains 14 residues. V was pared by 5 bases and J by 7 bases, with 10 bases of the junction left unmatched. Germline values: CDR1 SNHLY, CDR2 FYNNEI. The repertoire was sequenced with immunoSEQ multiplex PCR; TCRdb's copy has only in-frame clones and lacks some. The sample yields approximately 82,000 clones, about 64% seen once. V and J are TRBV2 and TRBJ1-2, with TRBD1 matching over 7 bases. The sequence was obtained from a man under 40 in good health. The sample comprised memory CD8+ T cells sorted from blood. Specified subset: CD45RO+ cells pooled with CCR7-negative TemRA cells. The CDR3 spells CASSTRDSFVGYTF. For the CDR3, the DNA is TGTGCCAGCAGTACCCGGGACAGCTTCGTTGGCTACACCTTC.